The clone carrying this T cell receptor (beta chain) was recorded a few times. Each CDR3 protein gets one entry after TCRdb re-called the reads with MiXCR. The sample lists approximately 100,000 distinct CDR3 sequences, around a third seen once, with 2.2% in the top ten. This sample is drawn from a study of type 1 regulatory T cells. CDR3 length: 15 amino acids. The germline V and J ends were trimmed by 7 bases and 1 base, with 17 bases remaining between them. In germline, CDR1 is SQVTM, CDR2 ANQGSEA. The genes are TRBV29-1 and TRBJ1-5, with no clear D. The specimen sequenced was CD4+ T cells, either the whole sample or a sorted fraction (not recorded which). The source is a human donor in good health. CDR3 residues: CSGPLLPGSNQPQHF. The CDR3 nucleotides are TGCAGCGGTCCTTTACTCCCTGGGAGCAATCAGCCCCAGCATTTT. Full variable domain (missing parts from reference TRBV29-1 and TRBJ1-5): SAVISQKPSRDICQRGTSLTIQCQVDSQVTMMFWYRQQPGQSLTLIATANQGSEATYESGFVIDKFPISRPNLTFSTLTVSNMSPEDSSIYLCSGPLLPGSNQPQHFGDGTRLSIL.